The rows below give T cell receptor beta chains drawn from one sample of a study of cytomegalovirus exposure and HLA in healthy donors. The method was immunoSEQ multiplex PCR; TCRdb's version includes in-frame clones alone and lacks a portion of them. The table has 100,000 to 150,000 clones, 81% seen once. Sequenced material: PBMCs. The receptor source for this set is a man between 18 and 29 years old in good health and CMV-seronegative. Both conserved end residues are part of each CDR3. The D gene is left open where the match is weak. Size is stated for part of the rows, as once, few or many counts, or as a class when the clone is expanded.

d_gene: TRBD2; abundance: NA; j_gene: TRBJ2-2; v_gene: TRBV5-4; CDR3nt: TGTGCCAGCAGCTTGGCACTAGCGGGGGATGGCCCGGCCGGGGAGCTGTTTTTT; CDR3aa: CASSLALAGDGPAGELFF
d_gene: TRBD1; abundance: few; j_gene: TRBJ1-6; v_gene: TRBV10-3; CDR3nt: TGTGCCACGCTTCCGGGACAGGATTTGTCACCCCTCCACTTT; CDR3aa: CATLPGQDLSPLHF
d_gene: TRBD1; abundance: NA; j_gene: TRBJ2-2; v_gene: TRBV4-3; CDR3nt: TGCGCCAGCAGCCAAGGACCGCTGAGGGGGCGAAACACCGGGGAGCTGTTTTTT; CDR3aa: CASSQGPLRGRNTGELFF
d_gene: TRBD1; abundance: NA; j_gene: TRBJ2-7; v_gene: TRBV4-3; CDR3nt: TGCGCCAGCAGCCAAGATGGGACAGCTTACGAGCAGTACTTC; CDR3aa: CASSQDGTAYEQYF
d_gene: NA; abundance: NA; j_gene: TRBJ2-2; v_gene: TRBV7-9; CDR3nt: TGTGCCAGCAGCTCGACGGGCGGGACCGCCGGGGAGCTGTTTTTT; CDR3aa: CASSSTGGTAGELFF
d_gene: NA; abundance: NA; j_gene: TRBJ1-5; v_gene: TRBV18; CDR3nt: TGTGCCAGCTCACCCGGGACAAATAGCAATCAGCCCCAGCATTTT; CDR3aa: CASSPGTNSNQPQHF
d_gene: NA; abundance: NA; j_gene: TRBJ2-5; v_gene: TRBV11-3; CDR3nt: TGTGCCAGCAGCTCGCGGTCGGGACATCAGACCCAGTACTTC; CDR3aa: CASSSRSGHQTQYF
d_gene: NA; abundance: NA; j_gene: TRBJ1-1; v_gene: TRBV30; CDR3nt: TGTGCCTGGAGTGTTTCAGGGAATTCTGGAGCTTTCTTT; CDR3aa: CAWSVSGNSGAFF
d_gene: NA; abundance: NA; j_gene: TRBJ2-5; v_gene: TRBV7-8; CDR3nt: TGTGCCAGCAGCCCTAGACAGGCCCAGCAAGAGACCCAGTACTTC; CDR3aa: CASSPRQAQQETQYF
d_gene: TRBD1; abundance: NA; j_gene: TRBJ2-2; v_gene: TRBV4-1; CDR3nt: TGCGCCAGCAGTCCGGGACAGGGGTACACCGGGGAGCTGTTTTTT; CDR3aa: CASSPGQGYTGELFF
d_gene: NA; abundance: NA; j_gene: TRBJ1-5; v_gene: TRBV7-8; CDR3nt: TGTGCCAGCAGCCTTGGACAGATTCATCAGCCCCAGCATTTT; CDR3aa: CASSLGQIHQPQHF
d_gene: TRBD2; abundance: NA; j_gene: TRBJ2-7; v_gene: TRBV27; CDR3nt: TGTGCCAGCAGGAGAGTAGCGGGCCACAGCTCCTACGAGCAGTACTTC; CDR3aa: CASRRVAGHSSYEQYF
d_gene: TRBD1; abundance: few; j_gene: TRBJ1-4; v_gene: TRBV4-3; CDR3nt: TGCGCCAGCGGTACAGGGGGCGGCGAAAAACTGTTTTTT; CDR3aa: CASGTGGGEKLFF
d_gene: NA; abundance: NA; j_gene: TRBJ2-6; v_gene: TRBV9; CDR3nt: TGTGCCAGCAGCGTGGAGGTTCGAGTCTTCTCTGGGGCCAACGTCCTGACTTTC; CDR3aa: CASSVEVRVFSGANVLTF
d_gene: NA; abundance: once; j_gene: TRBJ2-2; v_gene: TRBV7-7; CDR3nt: TGTGCCAGGGCACGGGGGTTGTTAGTCGTGTCCGGGGAGCTGTTTTTT; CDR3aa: CARARGLLVVSGELFF
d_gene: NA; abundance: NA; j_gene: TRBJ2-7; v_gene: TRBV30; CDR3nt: TGTGCCTGGACCACAAGACTAGATGGCCAGCAGTACTTC; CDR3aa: CAWTTRLDGQQYF
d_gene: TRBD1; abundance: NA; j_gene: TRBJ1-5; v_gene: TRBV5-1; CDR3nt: TGCGCCAGCAGCTTGGTGTGGGACAGGGATCTCCATCAGCCCCAGCATTTT; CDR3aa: CASSLVWDRDLHQPQHF
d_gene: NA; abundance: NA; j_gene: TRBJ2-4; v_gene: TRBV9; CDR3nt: TGTGCCAGCAGCCCCCGGGACATCAGAAACATTCAGTACTTC; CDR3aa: CASSPRDIRNIQYF
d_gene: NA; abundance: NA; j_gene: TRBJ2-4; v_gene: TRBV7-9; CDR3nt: TGTGCCAGCAGCACAAAGGGCGGGTCTAGGGTAACAAACATTCAGTACTTC; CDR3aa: CASSTKGGSRVTNIQYF
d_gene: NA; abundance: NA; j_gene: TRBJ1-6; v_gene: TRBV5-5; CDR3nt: TGTGCCAGCAGCTCCGGACAGCCCTGGGATTCACCCCTCCACTTT; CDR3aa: CASSSGQPWDSPLHF
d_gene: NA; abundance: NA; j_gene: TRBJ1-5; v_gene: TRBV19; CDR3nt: TGTGCCAGTAGTATTTCCCAGGGAATGGCAGCATGGGGCAATCAGCCCCAGCATTTT; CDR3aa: CASSISQGMAAWGNQPQHF
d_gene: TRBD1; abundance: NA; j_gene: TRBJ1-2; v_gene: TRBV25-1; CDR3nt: TGTGCCAGCGGTCCCTCGGGACAGAGCTATGGCTACACCTTC; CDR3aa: CASGPSGQSYGYTF
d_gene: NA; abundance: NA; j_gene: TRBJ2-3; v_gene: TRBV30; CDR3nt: TGTGCCTGGAGAATAGGACAAGGGGCGACAGATACGCAGTATTTT; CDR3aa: CAWRIGQGATDTQYF
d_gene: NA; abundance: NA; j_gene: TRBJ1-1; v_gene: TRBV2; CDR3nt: TGTGCCAGCAGCGGACAGCTCCTGAACACTGAAGCTTTCTTT; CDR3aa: CASSGQLLNTEAFF
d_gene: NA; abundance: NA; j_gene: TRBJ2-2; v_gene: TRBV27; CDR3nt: TGTGCCAGCACAGGCAGGGGAGGGTTTTACTTGGCCGGGGAGCTGTTTTTT; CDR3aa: CASTGRGGFYLAGELFF
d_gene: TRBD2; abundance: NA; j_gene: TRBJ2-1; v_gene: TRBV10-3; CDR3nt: TGTGCCATCAGGACTAGCTTAAATGAGCAGTTCTTC; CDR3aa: CAIRTSLNEQFF
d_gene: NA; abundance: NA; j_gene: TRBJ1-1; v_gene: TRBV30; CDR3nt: TGTGCCTTCTCAACGGGGAACACTGAAGCTTTCTTT; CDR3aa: CAFSTGNTEAFF
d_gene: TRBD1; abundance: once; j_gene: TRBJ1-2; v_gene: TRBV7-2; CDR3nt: TGTGCCAGCAGCCACCGGGACAGGGTATTTGCAGGTGGCTACACCTTC; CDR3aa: CASSHRDRVFAGGYTF
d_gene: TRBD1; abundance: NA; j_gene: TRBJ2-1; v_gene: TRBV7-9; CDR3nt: TGTGCCAGCAGCTTGACCGGGACAGTCCACAATGAGCAGTTCTTC; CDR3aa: CASSLTGTVHNEQFF
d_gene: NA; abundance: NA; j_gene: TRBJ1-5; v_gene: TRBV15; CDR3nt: TGTGCCACCGCTCCAGAGGAGGAAAGAAGGAATCAGCCCCAGCATTTT; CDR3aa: CATAPEEERRNQPQHF
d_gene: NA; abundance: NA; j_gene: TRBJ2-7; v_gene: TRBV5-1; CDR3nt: TGCGCCAGCAGCTTATCGGACAGTGATGGATTCTCCTACGAGCAGTACTTC; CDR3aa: CASSLSDSDGFSYEQYF
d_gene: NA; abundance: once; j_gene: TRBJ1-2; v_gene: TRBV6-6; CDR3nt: TGTGCCAGCAACTCCGACAGGTACTATGGCTACACCTTC; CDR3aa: CASNSDRYYGYTF
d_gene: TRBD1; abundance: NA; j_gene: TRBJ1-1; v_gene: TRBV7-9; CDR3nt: TGTGCCGGTAAGGGGGCGTTATCTGAAGCTTTCTTT; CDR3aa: CAGKGALSEAFF
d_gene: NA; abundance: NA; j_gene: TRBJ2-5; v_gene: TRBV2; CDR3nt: TGTGCCAGCAGGGCGGGGAGACAGGGAAGGGAGACCCAGTACTTC; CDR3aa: CASRAGRQGRETQYF
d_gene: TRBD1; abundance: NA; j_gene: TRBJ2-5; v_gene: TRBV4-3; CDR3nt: TGCGCCAGCAGCCAAGATCGGTGGGCAGGGGGCGCGACCCAGTACTTC; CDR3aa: CASSQDRWAGGATQYF
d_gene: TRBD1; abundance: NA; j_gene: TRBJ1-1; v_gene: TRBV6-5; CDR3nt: TGTGCCAGCAGTTGGGACAGGGGGAACACTGAAGCTTTCTTT; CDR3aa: CASSWDRGNTEAFF
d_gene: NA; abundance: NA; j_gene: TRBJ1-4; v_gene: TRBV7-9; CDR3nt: TGTGCCAGCAGCGAGAACAGGAGAACTAATGAAAAACTGTTTTTT; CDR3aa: CASSENRRTNEKLFF
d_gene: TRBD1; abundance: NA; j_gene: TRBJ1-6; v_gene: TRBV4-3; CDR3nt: TGCGCCAGCAGCCAAGTGACAGGGGGCTCGTATTCACCCCTCCACTTT; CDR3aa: CASSQVTGGSYSPLHF
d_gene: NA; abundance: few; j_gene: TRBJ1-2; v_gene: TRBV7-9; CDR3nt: TGTGCCAGCAGCGAGGGAGTTGATGGCTACACCTTC; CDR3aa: CASSEGVDGYTF
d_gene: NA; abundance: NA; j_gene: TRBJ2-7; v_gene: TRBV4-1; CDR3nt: TGCGCCAGCAGCCGCTTCGGGTCTTCGGGGGAGCAGTACTTC; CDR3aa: CASSRFGSSGEQYF
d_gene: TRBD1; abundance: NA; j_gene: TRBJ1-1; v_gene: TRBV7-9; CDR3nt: TGTGCCAGCAGCTTAGAAACAGGGGTTTTTCGGAACACTGAAGCTTTCTTT; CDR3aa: CASSLETGVFRNTEAFF
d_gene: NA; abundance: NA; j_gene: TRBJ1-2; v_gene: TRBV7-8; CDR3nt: TGTGCCAGCAGCTTAGGAGGGAACGGCTACACCTTC; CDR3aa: CASSLGGNGYTF
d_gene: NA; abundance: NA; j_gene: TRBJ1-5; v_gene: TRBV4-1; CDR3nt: TGCGCCAGCAGCCAAGCAGACAGCCCGGATCAGCCCCAGCATTTT; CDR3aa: CASSQADSPDQPQHF
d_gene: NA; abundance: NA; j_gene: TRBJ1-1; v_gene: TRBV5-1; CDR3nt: TGCGCCAGCCGACGGGGCCCAGGGGCTTTTGAAGCTTTCTTT; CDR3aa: CASRRGPGAFEAFF
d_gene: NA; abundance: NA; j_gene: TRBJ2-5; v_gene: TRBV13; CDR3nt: TGTGCCAGCAGCTTAGGAGGGGCCGGCGAGACCCAGTACTTC; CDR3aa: CASSLGGAGETQYF
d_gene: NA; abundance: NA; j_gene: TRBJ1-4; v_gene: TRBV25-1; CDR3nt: TGTGCCAGCAGTGAAGGTCCGGGATTAGATGAAAAACTGTTTTTT; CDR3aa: CASSEGPGLDEKLFF
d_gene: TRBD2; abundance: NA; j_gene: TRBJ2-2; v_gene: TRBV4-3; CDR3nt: TGCGCCAGCAGCCCGGGACTAGCGGGGAGAGAGCTGTTTTTT; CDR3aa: CASSPGLAGRELFF
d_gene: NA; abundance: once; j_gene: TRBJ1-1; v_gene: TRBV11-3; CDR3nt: TGTGCCAGCAGCTCACAGGGTCACCTGAACACTGAAGCTTTCTTT; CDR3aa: CASSSQGHLNTEAFF
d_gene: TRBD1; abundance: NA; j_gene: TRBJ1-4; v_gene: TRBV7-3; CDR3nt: TGTGCCAGCAGCCAAACAGGGGGTTATTTGTTAACTAATGAAAAACTGTTTTTT; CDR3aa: CASSQTGGYLLTNEKLFF
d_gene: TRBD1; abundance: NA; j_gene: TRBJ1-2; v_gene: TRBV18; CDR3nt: TGTGCCAGCTCACGGGACAGGGGAGCCACCTTC; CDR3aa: CASSRDRGATF
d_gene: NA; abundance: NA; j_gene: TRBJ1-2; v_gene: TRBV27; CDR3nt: TGTGCCAGCAGCCGGGGGAGGGGGGCTGGCTATGGCTACACCTTC; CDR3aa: CASSRGRGAGYGYTF
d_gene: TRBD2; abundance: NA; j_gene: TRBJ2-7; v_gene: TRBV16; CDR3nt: TGTGCCAGCAGCCATACTAGCGGGGGCCACGAGCAGTACTTC; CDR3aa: CASSHTSGGHEQYF
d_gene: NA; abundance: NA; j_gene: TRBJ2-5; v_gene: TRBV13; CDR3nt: TGTGCCAGCAGCTTAGGTAGTTGGGAGACCCAGTACTTC; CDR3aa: CASSLGSWETQYF
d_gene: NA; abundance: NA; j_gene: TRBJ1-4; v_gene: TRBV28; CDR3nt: TGTGCCAGCAGTCTCGGGTCTATTGGGTCCCTTAATGAAAAACTGTTTTTT; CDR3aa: CASSLGSIGSLNEKLFF
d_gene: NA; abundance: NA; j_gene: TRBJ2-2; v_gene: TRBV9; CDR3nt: TGTGCCAGCAGCGTATATTTTCTCACCGGGGAGCTGTTTTTT; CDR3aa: CASSVYFLTGELFF
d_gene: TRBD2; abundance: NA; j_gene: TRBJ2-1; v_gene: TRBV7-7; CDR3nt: TGTGCCAGCAGCCCGACTAGCGGGGCCCACAATGAGCAGTTCTTC; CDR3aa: CASSPTSGAHNEQFF
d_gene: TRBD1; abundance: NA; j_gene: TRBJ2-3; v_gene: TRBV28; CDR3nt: TGTGCCAGCAGAGTAAATACGGGGGCAGGGGGCCGCGATACGCAGTATTTT; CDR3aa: CASRVNTGAGGRDTQYF
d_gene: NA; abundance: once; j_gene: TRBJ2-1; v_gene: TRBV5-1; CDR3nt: TGCGCCAGCACCTGGGACACCGAACCTCAGTTCTTC; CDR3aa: CASTWDTEPQFF